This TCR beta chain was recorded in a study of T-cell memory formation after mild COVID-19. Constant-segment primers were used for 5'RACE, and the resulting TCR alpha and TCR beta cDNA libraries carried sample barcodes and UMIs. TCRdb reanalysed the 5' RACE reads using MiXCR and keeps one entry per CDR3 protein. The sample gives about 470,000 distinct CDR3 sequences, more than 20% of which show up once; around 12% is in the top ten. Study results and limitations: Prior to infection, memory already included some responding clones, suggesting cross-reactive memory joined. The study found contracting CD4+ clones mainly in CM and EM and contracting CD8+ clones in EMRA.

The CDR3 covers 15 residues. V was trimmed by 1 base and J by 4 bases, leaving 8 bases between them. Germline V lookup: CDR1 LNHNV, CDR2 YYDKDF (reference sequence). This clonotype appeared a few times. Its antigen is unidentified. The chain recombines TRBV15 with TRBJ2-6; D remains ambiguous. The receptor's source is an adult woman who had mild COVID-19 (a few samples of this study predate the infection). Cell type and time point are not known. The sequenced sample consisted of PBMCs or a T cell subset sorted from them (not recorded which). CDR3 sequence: CATSRGGSGANVLTF. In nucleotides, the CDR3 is TGTGCCACCAGCAGAGGTGGATCCGGGGCCAACGTCCTGACTTTC.